This T cell receptor beta chain was profiled in a study of PD-L1 blockade in urothelial cancer. As for the study in general: Typically, measured as a median, blood samples had 140,000 or so T cells.

Diagnoses among patients were locally advanced or metastatic urothelial carcinoma. Losses at the gene ends were 3 bases for V and 6 bases for J; bases not matched to a gene: 7. CDR1 is SGHRS, CDR2 YFSETQ, per germline. This CDR3 spans 14 amino acids. TCRdb keeps only in-frame clones here, not all; method: immunoSEQ multiplex PCR. The sample has tens of thousands of clones; approximately 86% are singletons. The chain recombines TRBV5-1 with TRBJ2-7, with 9 nucleotides matching TRBD1. This sequence was found in a woman in her 70s with urothelial cancer. The specimen was PBMCs, collected around atezolizumab (anti-PD-L1) treatment. The CDR3 DNA sequence: TGCGCCAGCAGCTCTGACAGGGGGAAGAGCGAGCAGTACTTC. Its protein is CASSSDRGKSEQYF.